Sequencing of this T cell receptor beta chain was carried out in a study of OX40 agonist ivuxolimab in advanced cancers. The overall study: Patients received intravenous ivuxolimab every 2 weeks at 0.01 to 10 mg/kg.

Sequencing used immunoSEQ multiplex PCR; TCRdb keeps in-frame clones, though not all of them. The table has 80,000 or so clones, roughly 87% seen once; the top ten hold roughly 0.2%. This CDR3 is 12 amino acids long. Germline lookup yields CDR1 SGHAT and CDR2 FQNNGV. V was pared by 5 bases and J by 0 bases, with 5 bases between. As for this clone: The antigen remains unidentified.

Study-wide findings and caveats: Averaged across samples, CD8+ T cells carried more expanded clones than CD4+ did. Blood T cells, both CD4+ and CD8+, expanded clonally by week 6 at 0.1 to 3.0 mg/kg.

The clonotype was recovered from an adult with an advanced solid tumor such as melanoma, head and neck, liver or kidney cancer. This material consisted of CD4+ or CD8+ T cells sorted from blood, taken in a trial of the OX40 agonist ivuxolimab. The chain employs TRBV11-2 and TRBJ2-7, with no clear D. CDR3 DNA sequence: TGTGCCAGCAGCCCCTCCTCCTACGAGCAGTACTTC. This codes for CASSPSSYEQYF.